This T cell receptor (beta chain) originates from a study of sequential checkpoint blockade in melanoma. Study as a whole: Arm A got nivolumab then ipilimumab; arm B the reverse, 1:1.

Treatment meaning: randomized to nivolumab then ipilimumab (arm A) or the reverse (arm B). PBMC sorting kept live CD3+CD8+ cells without CD19 or CD56. Germline CDR1 SGHTS, CDR2 YDEGEE. The CDR3 contains 16 residues. V lost 0 bases and J lost 5, with 17 bases in between. Generated by immunoSEQ multiplex PCR, the TCRdb table keeps only in-frame clones and is missing some. The table lists about 19,000 clones, roughly 66% of them singletons. The sequencing used CD8+ T cells sorted from blood (inferred from file names), collected from a patient given nivolumab and ipilimumab in sequence. This TCR was sampled from a human donor with melanoma. The V and J genes are TRBV5-8 and TRBJ2-5; a weak D match, TRBD1 (5 bases). CDR3: CASSLALGKGWETQYF. CDR3 DNA: TGTGCCAGCAGCTTGGCCCTGGGAAAGGGGTGGGAGACCCAGTACTTC.